Described below is a single TCR beta chain sequence and its context. The antigen is unknown. It was genomic DNA that served as the template for profiling TCR beta VDJ and CDR3. TCRdb used MiXCR to reprocess the reads, holding one entry per CDR3 protein. The sample contains 220,000 or so distinct CDR3 sequences, roughly 60% of which appear only once. This entry belongs to a study of CD8+CD57+ T cells in acquired aplastic anemia. Study details: Quantities of DNA derived from sorted CD4+ and CD8+ cells averaged 3.2 ug. Study-wide results and caveats: Patients and controls were found to share fewer than 35 CD8+ CDR3 sequences.

After removal of 4 bases from V and 5 bases from J, the junction contained 12 bases not matched to a gene. The CDR3 is 16 residues long. Germline assignment: CDR1 KGHDR and CDR2 SFDVKD. CD8+CD57+ cell expansion, shown by flow cytometry, had occurred in the patients selected for sequencing. None of the patients had been given any therapy when their blood was sampled. Sequencing was performed on sorted CD4+, CD8+, or CD8+CD57+ T cells (not recorded which) from PBMCs. This chain joins TRBV24-1 and TRBJ2-7; 8 nucleotides match TRBD1. The TCR originated in a human donor with aplastic anemia. The CDR3 reads CATSDRTGNVLDEQYF. The CDR3, as DNA: TGTGCCACCAGTGACCGGACAGGGAATGTTTTGGACGAGCAGTACTTC.